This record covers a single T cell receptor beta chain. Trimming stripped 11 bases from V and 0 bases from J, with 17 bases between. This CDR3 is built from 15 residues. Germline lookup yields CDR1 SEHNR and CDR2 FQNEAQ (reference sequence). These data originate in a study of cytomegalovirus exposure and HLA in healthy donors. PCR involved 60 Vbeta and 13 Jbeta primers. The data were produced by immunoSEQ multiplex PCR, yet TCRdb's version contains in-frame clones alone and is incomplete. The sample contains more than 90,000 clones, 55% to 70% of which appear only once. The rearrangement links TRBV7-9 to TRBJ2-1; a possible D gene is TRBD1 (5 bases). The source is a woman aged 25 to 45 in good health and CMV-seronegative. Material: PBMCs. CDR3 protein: CAGSKGVGSYNEQFF. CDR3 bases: TGTGCCGGATCTAAAGGGGTGGGCTCCTACAATGAGCAGTTCTTC.